This passage covers 19 T cell receptor beta chains from one sample sequenced in a study of sequential checkpoint blockade in melanoma. This sample's treatment: randomized to nivolumab then ipilimumab (arm A) or the reverse (arm B). Clones were sequenced by immunoSEQ multiplex PCR, and TCRdb holds only the in-frame ones, with some missing. The table has about 8,200 clones, around three fifths seen once. The input for sequencing was CD8+ T cells sorted from blood (inferred from file names), taken from a patient given nivolumab and ipilimumab in sequence. The receptor source for this set is a human donor with melanoma.

V and J are TRBV29-1 and TRBJ2-7; 7 bases fit TRBD1. CDR3 length equals 13 residues. Trimming at V came to 3 bases and at J to 0 bases, leaving 2 bases not matched to a gene. CDR1 SQVTM and CDR2 ANQGSEA come from the germline V gene. CDR3 sequence: CSVEDRSSYEQYF. The CDR3 DNA follows: TGCAGCGTTGAGGACAGGTCCTCCTACGAGCAGTACTTC.

The J gene is TRBJ2-2, the V gene TRBV4-2, with D possibly being TRBD1 (5 bases). The CDR3 runs to 16 residues. V was pared by 4 bases and J by 0 bases, with 12 bases between. The V gene's germline CDR1 is LGHNA and CDR2 YNFKEQ. CDR3 coding DNA: TGTGCCAGCAGCCCTCGACAGTTCGCGAACACCGGGGAGCTGTTTTTT. Amino acids: CASSPRQFANTGELFF.

The rearrangement uses TRBV6-4 and TRBJ2-7; 7 bases agree with TRBD2. V lost 6 bases and J lost 3; bases outside the gene matches: 14. Germline CDR1 MRHNA, CDR2 SNTAGT. The CDR3 totals 16 residues. The CDR3 DNA follows: TGTGCCAGCAGCCCCCGGTCGGGACTACGTGACTACGAGCAGTACTTC. Amino acid sequence: CASSPRSGLRDYEQYF.

This clone is termed large. This sequence joins TRBV9 and TRBJ2-7; 11 bases line up with TRBD1. This CDR3 is built from 12 residues. V was pared by 7 bases and J by 4 bases, with 1 base of the junction left unmatched. Per the germline V gene, CDR1 is SGDLS and CDR2 is YYNGEE. The CDR3 DNA is TGTGCCAGCGGGACAGGGGGATACGAGCAGTACTTC. It yields the protein CASGTGGYEQYF.

The chain recombines TRBV2 with TRBJ1-5; D is undetermined. The germline gives CDR1 SNHLY, CDR2 FYNNEI. The CDR3 length is 14 residues. Trimming removed 6 bases from V and 0 bases from J, with 9 bases in between. CDR3 in DNA: TGTGCCAGCAGAAGCCCGTATAGCAATCAGCCCCAGCATTTT. Translation gives CASRSPYSNQPQHF.

The rearrangement joins TRBV27 to TRBJ2-7, with 7 bases aligning to TRBD1. After removal of 3 bases from V and 2 bases from J, the junction contained 4 bases not matched to a gene. The germline CDR1 and CDR2 sequences are MNHEY and SMNVEV (reference sequence). This CDR3 comprises 14 residues. CDR3 DNA sequence: TGTGCCAGCAGTTTTTCAGGACAGGCCTACGAGCAGTACTTC. Its translation: CASSFSGQAYEQYF.

V gene TRBV4-1 combines with J gene TRBJ1-5; the D is unclear. This CDR3 has 13 amino acids. The V end lost 1 base, the J end lost 7 bases, and 8 bases lay between the germline ends. Per germline, CDR1 MGHRA and CDR2 YSYEKL. As DNA, the CDR3 is TGCGCCAGCAGCCAAGCGGGGAGGCAGCCCCAGCATTTT. Its translation is CASSQAGRQPQHF.

This chain connects TRBV13 to TRBJ1-6; 9 positions match TRBD1. Germline V gives CDR1 PRHDT, CDR2 FYEKMQ (reference sequence). CDR3 length equals 14 residues. V shed 5 bases, J shed 7 bases, and the junction held 3 bases outside the gene matches. CDR3 region: CASSPDRGNSPLHF. For the CDR3, the DNA is TGTGCCAGCAGCCCGGACAGGGGAAATTCACCCCTCCACTTT.

The CDR3 here is CASSLALGAGYEQYF. Written as DNA, the CDR3 is TGTGCCAGCAGCTTAGCGCTGGGTGCAGGCTACGAGCAGTACTTC. The chain joins TRBV7-6 to TRBJ2-7; D remains ambiguous. CDR1 is SGHVS, CDR2 FNYEAQ, per germline. The CDR3 consists of 15 residues. Trimming pared 0 bases from V and 3 bases from J, leaving 12 bases between.

This chain links TRBV6-1 with TRBJ2-7; a possible D gene is TRBD1 (6 bases). With 9 bases removed from V and 3 bases from J, the gap between germline ends came to 9 bases. The CDR3 extends over 11 amino acids. Germline assignment: CDR1 MNHNS and CDR2 SASEGT. The CDR3 nucleotides read TGTGCCAGTCAGGGGATCTACGAGCAGTACTTC. Protein product: CASQGIYEQYF.

As regards this clone: A much larger clone sits a single nucleotide away, making a read error possible. The chain combines TRBV4-1 with TRBJ1-5, with 7 bases lining up with TRBD1. CDR1 and CDR2 from the germline V gene are MGHRA and YSYEKL. Trimming cost V 1 base and J 2 bases; bases outside gene matches: 11. This CDR3 contains 18 residues. CDR3 sequence reads: CASSQVEGAVIGNQPQHF. CDR3 sequence (DNA): TGCGCCAGCAGCCAAGTGGAGGGGGCGGTTATCGGCAATCAGCCCCAGCATTTT.

This rearrangement joins TRBV5-4 to TRBJ2-7, with TRBD2 matching over 12 bases. The CDR3 spans 16 residues. Germline V gene data show CDR1 as SGHNT and CDR2 as YYREEE (reference sequence). The J segment lost 3 bases and the V segment lost 4 bases, leaving 8 bases of the junction unmatched. CDR3 nucleotide sequence: TGTGCCAGCAGCCCAGGACTAGCGGGGACGTTCTACGAGCAGTACTTC. This sequence encodes CASSPGLAGTFYEQYF.

The rearrangement joins TRBV4-1 to TRBJ2-7, with TRBD2 as a possible D gene (5 bases). The length of the CDR3 is 12 residues. V dropped 4 bases and J dropped 6 bases, with 10 bases sitting between them. Germline CDR1 and CDR2: MGHRA and YSYEKL. CDR3 sequence reads: CASSPGEGEQYF. DNA for the CDR3: TGCGCCAGCAGCCCCGGGGAAGGCGAGCAGTACTTC.

The chain links TRBV4-2 to TRBJ2-1; no firm D call. Germline values: CDR1 LGHNA, CDR2 YNFKEQ. Trimming shortened V by 0 bases and J by 8 bases, and 11 bases separated the two germline ends. This CDR3 is built from 14 residues. CDR3 in DNA: TGTGCCAGCAGCCAAGAGTCCAGTTTCCATGAGCAGTTCTTC. It yields the protein CASSQESSFHEQFF.

Judged by abundance, this clone is medium-sized. The chain employs TRBV7-9 and TRBJ2-1; a possible D gene is TRBD2 (5 bases). Trimming shortened V by 5 bases and J by 0 bases, and 8 bases separated the two germline ends. The CDR3 contains 14 residues. CDR1 is SEHNR, CDR2 FQNEAQ, per germline (reference sequence). The CDR3 sequence: CASSQDYSYNEQFF. The CDR3 DNA reads as TGTGCCAGCAGCCAAGACTACTCCTACAATGAGCAGTTCTTC.

In DNA form, the CDR3 reads TGTGCCAGCAGCGAGGACAGGGTGAGCTCCTATAATTCACCCCTCCACTTT. Protein: CASSEDRVSSYNSPLHF. The chain carries TRBV2 and TRBJ1-6; 8 bases agree with TRBD1. J was trimmed by 0 bases and V by 6 bases; bases with no gene match: 7. This CDR3 contains 17 residues. Germline V gene lookup returns CDR1 SNHLY and CDR2 FYNNEI.

This clone was counted only a few times. The rearrangement joins TRBV4-2 to TRBJ1-2; tentative D call: TRBD1 (5 bases). V was shortened by 6 bases and J by 7 bases, with 6 bases between the two germline ends. CDR1 and CDR2 (germline): LGHNA, YNFKEQ. This CDR3 is 10 amino acids long. The CDR3 sequence: CASRGGGYTF. The DNA of the CDR3 is TGTGCCAGCAGGGGGGGTGGCTACACCTTC.

This clone came up a few times. The chain links TRBV9 to TRBJ2-3; tentatively, D is TRBD2 (5 bases). Looked up from germline, CDR1 is SGDLS and CDR2 is YYNGEE. This CDR3 is 14 amino acids long. V was trimmed by 3 bases and J by 4 bases, leaving 12 bases between them. This CDR3 is CASSAGGGPDTQYF. Written as DNA, the CDR3 is TGTGCCAGCAGCGCTGGAGGAGGCCCAGATACGCAGTATTTT.

A single count supports this clone. This chain uses TRBV7-6 with TRBJ2-2; 10 bases are shared with TRBD1. The germline V gene encodes CDR1 SGHVS and CDR2 FNYEAQ. Germline trimming cut 5 bases from V and 3 bases from J; bases unmatched to any gene: 6. This CDR3 is 16 amino acids long. The CDR3, as DNA: TGTGCCAGCAGCCCAGGACAGGGGGGATACACCGGGGAGCTGTTTTTT. Translation: CASSPGQGGYTGELFF.